This T cell receptor beta chain was identified in a study of T-cell reconstitution after alpha-beta-depleted transplantation in children. In this sample, this clonotype turned up many times. Looked up from germline, CDR1 is SGHTA and CDR2 is FQGTGA. V lost 5 bases, J lost 6 bases, and 20 bases lay in between. There are 16 residues in the CDR3. The library targeted TCRbeta and was prepared with unique molecular identifiers. One entry per CDR3 protein, called by TCRdb with MiXCR from the PCR reads. The sample has about 72,000 distinct CDR3 sequences; about 7% are singletons. This specimen was PBMCs from the stem cell graft donor, taken from the stem cell graft. The chain carries TRBV7-3 and TRBJ2-1, with D possibly TRBD1 on 8 matching bases. The clonotype was recovered from a human donor who donated a stem cell graft to a child with acute lymphoblastic leukemia. The CDR3 nucleotides read TGTGCCAGCAGCGGGGGGGGGACAGGAGTCCGCAATGAGCAGTTCTTC. Residues: CASSGGGTGVRNEQFF.